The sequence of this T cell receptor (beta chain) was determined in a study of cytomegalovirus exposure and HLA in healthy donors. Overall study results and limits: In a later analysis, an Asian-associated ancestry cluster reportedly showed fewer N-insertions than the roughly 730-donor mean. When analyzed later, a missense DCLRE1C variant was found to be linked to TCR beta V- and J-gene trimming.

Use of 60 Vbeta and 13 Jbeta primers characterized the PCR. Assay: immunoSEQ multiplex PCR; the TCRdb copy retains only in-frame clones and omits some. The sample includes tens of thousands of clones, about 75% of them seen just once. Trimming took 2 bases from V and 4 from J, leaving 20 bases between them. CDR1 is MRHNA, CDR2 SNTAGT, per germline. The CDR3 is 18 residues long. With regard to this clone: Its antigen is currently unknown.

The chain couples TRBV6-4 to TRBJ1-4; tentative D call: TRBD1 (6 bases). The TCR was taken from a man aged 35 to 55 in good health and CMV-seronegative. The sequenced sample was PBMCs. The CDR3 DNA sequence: TGTGCCAGCAGTGACCTGAGACCGGGACACCGGGGTAATGAAAAACTGTTTTTT. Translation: CASSDLRPGHRGNEKLFF.